A single T cell receptor beta chain is shown here with its context. The germline gives CDR1 SGDLS, CDR2 YYNGEE. The CDR3 extends over 12 amino acids. Trimming removed 5 bases at V and 3 bases at J, with 6 bases between. As to treatment: oral pan-JAK inhibitor, 5-10 mg twice daily. The source of the sample is a study of CD8+ T cells in alopecia areata. RNA, once extracted, was reverse transcribed into cDNA for use as the sequencing template. TCRdb keeps only in-frame clones here, not all; method: immunoSEQ multiplex PCR. This sample has over 150,000 clones; approximately 60% occur once, and the top ten carry 0.65% to 0.7%.

This receptor was taken from a human donor with alopecia areata. The V gene is TRBV9, the J gene TRBJ1-3; D is ambiguous. The sample consisted of CD4+ T cells sorted from blood, taken at week 4, from a patient treated with tofacitinib. CDR3 bases: TGTGCCAGCAGGCAAGGTGGAAACACCATATATTTT. The encoded protein is CASRQGGNTIYF.